The entry below describes one T cell receptor beta chain. Trimming cost V 5 bases and J 1 base, with 8 bases left between them. The CDR3 has 14 residues. CDR1 and CDR2 from the germline V gene are MNHEY and SVGAGI. The data originate from a study of control samples from healthy donors and cancer patients. TCRdb's table, derived via immunoSEQ multiplex PCR, lists solely in-frame clones and lacks some. The table shows 70,000 to 95,000 clones, with approximately 91% occurring only once. The chain couples TRBV6-5 to TRBJ2-2; D gene unclear. This TCR derives from a woman younger than 45 in good health. Specimen: blood. The CDR3 nucleotides are TGTGCCAGCAGTAATCGGAGGAACACCGGGGAGCTGTTTTTT. It codes for CASSNRRNTGELFF.